Listed here are 26 T cell receptor beta chains from one sample, sequenced in a study of cytomegalovirus exposure and HLA in healthy donors. Vbeta (60) and Jbeta (13) primers were used in the PCR. Measured with immunoSEQ multiplex PCR; TCRdb has only the in-frame clones, and not every one. The sample carries about 150,000 clones, approximately 75% recorded once. Sequencing was carried out using PBMCs. The source is a male donor in good health and CMV-seronegative.

The chain links TRBV19 to TRBJ2-7; 9 bases agree with TRBD1. J was trimmed by 3 bases and V by 5 bases; bases with no gene match: 5. This CDR3 comprises 14 residues. The V gene's germline CDR1 is LNHDA and CDR2 SQIVND (reference sequence). Here the CDR3 reads CASSETGGIYEQYF. The DNA of the CDR3 is TGTGCCAGTAGTGAGACAGGGGGTATCTACGAGCAGTACTTC.

This clone was recorded at least ten times. The chain recombines TRBV7-2 with TRBJ1-2; D is uncertain. Germline CDR1 and CDR2: SGHTA and FQGNSA. Trimming removed 0 bases from V and 4 bases from J, with 12 bases in between. CDR3 length: 15 amino acids. The CDR3 bases are TGTGCCAGCAGCTTAGCGAGGCCGTCGAGCTATGGCTACACCTTC. The encoded protein is CASSLARPSSYGYTF.

J is TRBJ1-5 and V is TRBV5-8, with 7 bases matching TRBD1. CDR3 length equals 14 residues. The trim removed 5 bases at V and 4 bases at J, leaving 6 bases unmatched. Germline values: CDR1 SGHTS, CDR2 YDEGEE. CDR3 coding DNA: TGTGCCAGCAGTAGGGACAGCGTTAATCAGCCCCAGCATTTT. Protein product: CASSRDSVNQPQHF.

The rearrangement uses TRBV18 and TRBJ2-1; the match to TRBD1 covers 10 bases. J was trimmed by 7 bases and V by 4 bases; bases with no gene match: 7. CDR1 and CDR2 from the germline V gene are KGHSH and LQKENI. The CDR3 length is 15 residues. The CDR3, as DNA: TGTGCCAGCTCACGGGACAGGGGCAGGGGGAATGAGCAGTTCTTC. It is translated as CASSRDRGRGNEQFF.

The rearrangement uses TRBV2 and TRBJ2-5; D not certain. The CDR3 runs to 15 residues. Trimming took off 7 bases at V and 4 bases at J, with 19 bases between the two ends. Germline V gives CDR1 SNHLY, CDR2 FYNNEI. CDR3 sequence: CASNRQGELGETQYF. The DNA of the CDR3 is TGTGCCAGCAACCGACAAGGTGAATTGGGAGAGACCCAGTACTTC.

This clone was picked up one time. This chain connects TRBV16 to TRBJ1-1; D might be TRBD1 (6 bases). The CDR3 extends over 13 amino acids. Germline lookup yields CDR1 KGHSY and CDR2 FQNENV. V lost 6 bases to trimming and J lost 7 bases, with 15 bases between them. In DNA, the CDR3 is TGTGCCAGCAGTCCGGGACACCTAGGTGAAGCTTTCTTT. It is translated as CASSPGHLGEAFF. Combining the CDR3 with reference TRBV16 and TRBJ1-1 gives the whole variable domain GEEVAQTPKHLVRGEGQKAKLYCAPIKGHSYVFWYQQVLKNEFKFLISFQNENVFDETGMPKERFSAKCLPNSPCSLEIQATKLEDSAVYFCASSPGHLGEAFFGQGTRLTVV.

The chain carries TRBV7-2 and TRBJ2-1; 7 bases agree with TRBD2. CDR1 is SGHTA and CDR2 is FQGNSA in the germline V gene. V was pared by 5 bases and J by 4 bases, with 5 bases of the junction left unmatched. The CDR3 contains 14 residues. CDR3 protein: CASSLGGGYNEQFF. In DNA, the CDR3 is TGTGCCAGCAGCCTAGGCGGGGGATACAATGAGCAGTTCTTC.

V and J are TRBV4-3 and TRBJ2-7; TRBD1 matches at 7 bases. The CDR3 sequence is 16 residues long. CDR1 and CDR2 from the germline V gene are LGHNA and YSLEER. J gave up 0 bases and V 4 bases, and 9 bases lay outside the gene matches. CDR3 nucleotide sequence: TGCGCCAGCAGCCCGGACCTTGGGACAGTCTCCTACGAGCAGTACTTC. Its protein product is CASSPDLGTVSYEQYF.

V is TRBV2 and J is TRBJ2-1, with 11 bases that match TRBD2. Per germline, CDR1 SNHLY and CDR2 FYNNEI. V trimming: 4 bases; J trimming: 4 bases; junction bases outside the gene matches: 3. The CDR3 has 15 residues. In DNA, the CDR3 is TGTGCCAGCAGTGGGCTAGCGGGGGGTTACAATGAGCAGTTCTTC. As protein: CASSGLAGGYNEQFF. The variable domain in full, completed from reference TRBV2 and TRBJ2-1, reads EPEVTQTPSHQVTQMGQEVILRCVPISNHLYFYWYRQILGQKVEFLVSFYNNEISEKSEIFDDQFSVERPDGSNFTLKIRSTKLEDSAMYFCASSGLAGGYNEQFFGPGTRLTVL.

The chain is built from TRBV9 and TRBJ1-5; 12 nucleotides match TRBD1. Germline V gives CDR1 SGDLS, CDR2 YYNGEE. The trim removed 3 bases at V and 5 bases at J, leaving 3 bases unmatched. The CDR3 is made up of 15 amino acids. CDR3 nucleotide sequence: TGTGCCAGCAGCGATGGGACAGGGGGCTATCAGCCCCAGCATTTT. Translating it yields CASSDGTGGYQPQHF.

The chain links TRBV9 to TRBJ1-5; D might be TRBD1 (6 bases). Trimming removed 0 bases at V and 5 bases at J, with 9 bases between. The CDR3 spans 14 residues. The germline gives CDR1 SGDLS, CDR2 YYNGEE. The CDR3 DNA sequence: TGTGCCAGCAGCGTAGGGCAGGGGTATCAGCCCCAGCATTTT. Residues: CASSVGQGYQPQHF.

The CDR3 coding sequence is TGTGCCAGCAGCTCACTACCCTCGACTAGCGGGTCAACCTACGAGCAGTACTTC. Residues: CASSSLPSTSGSTYEQYF. The chain carries TRBV7-2 and TRBJ2-7; 10 bases align to TRBD2. V was pared by 4 bases and J by 2 bases, with 14 bases of the junction left unmatched. Germline assignment: CDR1 SGHTA and CDR2 FQGNSA. This CDR3 spans 18 amino acids.

The rearrangement joins TRBV7-2 to TRBJ1-2; 9 positions agree with TRBD1. J lost 6 bases, V lost 6 bases, and 8 bases had no gene match. The CDR3 has 14 residues. The V gene's germline CDR1 is SGHTA and CDR2 FQGNSA. The CDR3 bases are TGTGCCAGCAGTCCGGGACAGGGTAGGGATGGCTACACCTTC. Encoded protein: CASSPGQGRDGYTF.

The chain has TRBV7-9 and TRBJ2-5; TRBD1 agrees at 12 bases. This CDR3 is built from 15 residues. Unmatched junction bases numbered 5, after V lost 5 bases and J lost 4 bases. Germline-derived CDR1 and CDR2 are SEHNR and FQNEAQ (reference sequence). CDR3 protein: CASSLGQGARETQYF. The CDR3 nucleotides are TGTGCCAGCAGCCTGGGACAGGGGGCGCGAGAGACCCAGTACTTC.

This clone has just one count. V is TRBV5-1 and J is TRBJ2-7, with D perhaps matching TRBD2 (5 bases). This CDR3 region has 13 residues. Trimming removed 1 base from V and 6 bases from J, with 11 bases in between. CDR1 is SGHRS and CDR2 is YFSETQ in the germline V gene. CDR3 protein: CASSLIRGGEQYF. CDR3 DNA sequence: TGCGCCAGCAGCTTGATTCGGGGTGGCGAGCAGTACTTC.

The V gene is TRBV5-4, the J gene TRBJ2-3, with 8 nucleotides matching TRBD2. The germline gives CDR1 SGHNT, CDR2 YYREEE (reference sequence). V was pared by 3 bases and J by 1 base, with 4 bases of the junction left unmatched. The CDR3 is 15 residues long. The CDR3 DNA is TGTGCCAGCAGCTCGGGGGGGCCGGGCACAGATACGCAGTATTTT. It codes for CASSSGGPGTDTQYF.

The chain combines TRBV29-1 with TRBJ2-2, with D tentatively TRBD2 (5 bases). The CDR3 loop spans 12 amino acids. Trimming removed 7 bases at V and 6 bases at J, with 12 bases between. The V gene's germline CDR1 is SQVTM and CDR2 ANQGSEA. CDR3 coding DNA: TGCAGCGCGGGCGTCGGGGCCGGGGAGCTGTTTTTT. Amino acids: CSAGVGAGELFF.

This clone was detected a few times. This sequence joins TRBV5-1 and TRBJ1-1; D not certain. The CDR3 runs 13 residues. The V end was cut by 1 base, the J end by 1 base, with 5 bases between. Looked up from germline, CDR1 is SGHRS and CDR2 is YFSETQ. The CDR3 DNA reads as TGCGCCAGCAGCTTGACATCGAACACTGAAGCTTTCTTT. Protein product: CASSLTSNTEAFF.

This rearrangement joins TRBV7-2 to TRBJ2-2; 7 nucleotides agree with TRBD2. Germline V gene lookup returns CDR1 SGHTA and CDR2 FQGNSA. The trim removed 8 bases at V and 5 bases at J, leaving 5 bases unmatched. The CDR3 covers 13 residues. Here the CDR3 reads CASGGGLTGELFF. The CDR3, as DNA: TGTGCCAGCGGCGGGGGATTAACCGGGGAGCTGTTTTTT. Combining the CDR3 with reference TRBV7-2 and TRBJ2-2 gives the whole variable domain GAGVSQSPSNKVTEKGKDVELRCDPISGHTALYWYRQSLGQGLEFLIYFQGNSAPDKSGLPSDRFSAERTGGSVSTLTIQRTQQEDSAVYLCASGGGLTGELFFGEGSRLTVL.

The chain recombines TRBV30 with TRBJ1-1; the match to TRBD1 covers 8 bases. J was trimmed by 0 bases and V by 4 bases; bases with no gene match: 4. The CDR3 runs 14 residues. CDR1 GTSNPN and CDR2 SVGIG come from the germline V gene (reference sequence). CDR3 protein: CAWNLGQVNTEAFF. In DNA, the CDR3 is TGTGCCTGGAACCTGGGACAGGTGAACACTGAAGCTTTCTTT.

The chain is built from TRBV10-3 and TRBJ2-4; 7 nucleotides match TRBD1. Germline lookup yields CDR1 ENHRY and CDR2 SYGVKD. V shed 2 bases and J 7 bases; nucleotides not matched to a gene: 5. The CDR3 extends over 14 amino acids. CDR3 in DNA: TGTGCCATCAGTGAGGAAGGGGGCGCGAACATTCAGTACTTC. Translated: CAISEEGGANIQYF.

This chain uses TRBV2 with TRBJ1-6; D is ambiguous. The CDR3 runs 14 residues. The V and J ends lost 3 bases and 6 bases respectively, with 9 bases between them. The germline V gene has CDR1 SNHLY and CDR2 FYNNEI. The CDR3 protein is CASSDLLANSPLHF. The CDR3 region has the DNA TGTGCCAGCAGTGACCTCCTGGCTAATTCACCCCTCCACTTT.

The V call is TRBV30, the J call TRBJ2-3; TRBD2 agrees at 10 bases. Germline lookup yields CDR1 GTSNPN and CDR2 SVGIG (reference sequence). J lost 4 bases, V lost 3 bases, and 4 bases had no gene match. The CDR3 extends over 14 amino acids. CDR3 sequence: CAWSAAGGPDTQYF. The CDR3, as DNA: TGTGCCTGGAGCGCAGCGGGGGGGCCAGATACGCAGTATTTT.

The V and J genes are TRBV4-1 and TRBJ1-1; unclear D gene. V lost 0 bases and J lost 6, with 17 bases in between. This CDR3 comprises 16 residues. The germline gives CDR1 MGHRA, CDR2 YSYEKL. CDR3 amino acids: CASSQDRVGPVAEAFF. Here the CDR3 DNA reads TGCGCCAGCAGCCAAGATAGAGTTGGGCCTGTGGCTGAAGCTTTCTTT.

As regards this clone: The junction does not match germline at one end; this may be a read error. The V gene is TRBV5-8, the J gene TRBJ1-1; D possibly corresponds to TRBD1 (6 bases). The CDR3 runs 13 residues. Germline CDR1 reads SGHTS; CDR2 reads YDEGEE. CDR3 loop: CASGLNRETEAFF. As DNA, the CDR3 is TGTGCCAGCGGCTTGAACAGGGAGACTGAAGCTTTCTTT.

This clone has a single count. The gene calls are TRBV6-5 and TRBJ2-5; D possibly corresponds to TRBD1 (6 bases). The CDR3 extends over 16 amino acids. The germline V gene has CDR1 MNHEY and CDR2 SVGAGI. V dropped 0 bases and J dropped 0 bases, with 11 bases sitting between them. CDR3 sequence: CASSYSRGTYQETQYF. In nucleotides, the CDR3 is TGTGCCAGCAGTTACTCGAGGGGGACCTACCAAGAGACCCAGTACTTC.